This is a list of T cell receptor beta chains from one sample in a study of neurological immune-mediated disorders. Via MiXCR, TCRdb re-called the 5' RACE reads, giving one row per CDR3 protein. The sample consists of approximately 70,000 distinct CDR3 sequences, less than 4% of them appearing once. Source material: PBMCs. Receptor source: a young man with multiple sclerosis. The CDR3 runs from the conserved cysteine through the conserved F or W. The D gene is left open where the match is weak. Not all rows give a size; the values are once, few, many and, for expanded clones, a class.

>TRBJ1-5|-|TRBV4-3|many
CASSQDGRNNQPQHF
TGCGCCAGCAGCCAAGATGGCAGAAACAATCAGCCCCAGCATTTT
>TRBJ2-3|TRBD2|TRBV9|many
CASSVDPSGGATDTQYF
TGTGCCAGCAGCGTAGACCCTAGCGGGGGCGCCACAGATACGCAGTATTTT
>TRBJ2-3|-|TRBV11-2|many
CASSLGYATSSTDTQYF
TGTGCCAGCAGCTTAGGCTACGCGACATCTAGCACAGATACGCAGTATTTT
>TRBJ2-3|TRBD2|TRBV4-2|many
CASRLAGEPDTQYF
TGTGCCAGCAGGTTAGCGGGGGAACCAGATACGCAGTATTTT
>TRBJ2-1|-|TRBV5-1|many
CASSPWTAERKGNEQFF
TGCGCCAGCAGCCCCTGGACGGCCGAGCGAAAAGGGAATGAGCAGTTCTTC
>TRBJ1-2|-|TRBV5-8|many
CASSFPRHYGYTF
TGTGCCAGCAGCTTCCCCAGACACTATGGCTACACCTTC
>TRBJ2-5|-|TRBV18|-
CASSPEETQYF
TGTGCCAGCTCACCGGAGGAGACCCAGTACTTC
>TRBJ2-3|-|TRBV7-8|many
CASSRGGTPVGDTQYF
TGTGCCAGCAGCCGTGGGGGGACTCCAGTGGGAGATACGCAGTATTTT
>TRBJ1-1|-|TRBV29-1|many
CSVDGQLNTEAFF
TGCAGCGTTGACGGGCAGCTGAACACTGAAGCTTTCTTT
>TRBJ2-4|-|TRBV2|many
CASRPPRGGENIQYF
TGTGCCAGCAGGCCCCCCCGGGGCGGGGAAAACATTCAGTACTTC
>TRBJ2-7|TRBD1|TRBV5-6|many
CASSSYPLTGGSYEQYF
TGTGCCAGCAGCTCCTACCCCCTTACAGGGGGCTCCTACGAGCAGTACTTC
>TRBJ1-2|-|TRBV9|many
CASSVVGDDYYGYTF
TGTGCCAGCAGCGTAGTTGGGGACGATTACTATGGCTACACCTTC
>TRBJ2-1|-|TRBV12-3/TRBV12-4|many
CASVRSGFYWNEQFF
TGTGCCAGCGTCAGGTCGGGATTTTATTGGAATGAGCAGTTCTTC
>TRBJ2-1|TRBD2|TRBV20-1|many
CRALPGTRGIDEQFF
TGCAGGGCTTTGCCCGGGACTAGGGGGATCGATGAGCAGTTCTTC
>TRBJ1-1|-|TRBV3-1|many
CASSLSGNIEAFF
TGTGCCAGCAGCCTGTCGGGGAACATTGAAGCTTTCTTT
>TRBJ2-2|TRBD1|TRBV6-2/TRBV6-3|many
CASRDRDTGELFF
TGTGCCAGCAGGGACAGGGACACCGGGGAGCTGTTTTTT
>TRBJ2-7|-|TRBV5-1|many
CASSLRQGGSSSYEQYF
TGCGCCAGCAGCTTGAGGCAGGGCGGGTCGAGCTCCTACGAGCAGTACTTC
>TRBJ1-2|-|TRBV7-2|many
CASSPDGSRVYGYTF
TGTGCCAGCAGCCCTGACGGGTCGAGGGTCTATGGCTACACCTTC
>TRBJ2-1|-|TRBV7-3|many
CASSLTVADEQFF
TGTGCCAGCAGCTTAACGGTGGCAGATGAGCAGTTCTTC
>TRBJ2-7|-|TRBV11-2|many
CASSSSHSTYEQYF
TGTGCCAGCAGCTCAAGCCATAGTACTTACGAGCAGTACTTC
>TRBJ1-1|-|TRBV20-1|many
CSARKLDLRRNTEAFF
TGCAGTGCTAGAAAGCTCGATCTACGGAGGAACACTGAAGCTTTCTTT
>TRBJ1-5|TRBD1|TRBV15|many
CATSRSDRGNQPQNF
TGTGCCACCAGCAGATCAGACAGGGGCAATCAGCCCCAGAATTTT
>TRBJ2-7|TRBD2|TRBV18|once
CASSPPAGGSYEQYF
TGTGCCAGCTCACCTCCAGCGGGGGGGTCCTACGAGCAGTACTTC
>TRBJ2-2|TRBD1|TRBV5-1|many
CASSKDRANTGELFF
TGCGCCAGCAGCAAGGACAGGGCGAACACCGGGGAGCTGTTTTTT
>TRBJ1-3|-|TRBV4-2|many
CASSQDPAGRNTIYF
TGTGCCAGCAGCCAAGATCCGGCAGGGAGAAACACCATATATTTT
>TRBJ2-7|-|TRBV7-2|few
CASSNNRASYEQYF
TGTGCCAGCAGCAATAACAGGGCCTCCTACGAGCAGTACTTC
>TRBJ1-1|-|TRBV7-3|many
CASSSGRLPEAFF
TGTGCCAGCAGCTCCGGACGGCTACCTGAAGCTTTCTTT
>TRBJ2-7|-|TRBV27|many
CASSFFPTYEQYF
TGTGCCAGCAGTTTTTTCCCCACTTACGAGCAGTACTTC
>TRBJ1-3|-|TRBV6-6|-
CASRRPGESGNTIYF
TGTGCCAGCAGGCGACCAGGGGAATCTGGAAACACCATATATTTT
>TRBJ1-1|TRBD1|TRBV11-2|many
CASSRAGTGGITEAFF
TGTGCCAGCAGCCGAGCGGGGACAGGGGGCATCACTGAAGCTTTCTTT
>TRBJ2-5|TRBD2|TRBV10-3|many
CAISETRGIQETQYF
TGTGCCATCAGTGAAACGCGGGGGATTCAAGAGACCCAGTACTTC
>TRBJ2-5|-|TRBV6-5|many
CASRGDFQETQYF
TGTGCCAGCAGGGGGGACTTTCAAGAGACCCAGTACTTC
>TRBJ2-5|-|TRBV20-1|many
CSALHTEQETQYF
TGCAGCGCACTACATACGGAACAAGAGACCCAGTACTTC
>TRBJ1-6|-|TRBV7-3|many
CASSSRAGTNSPLHF
TGTGCCAGCAGCTCACGGGCGGGGACGAATTCACCCCTCCACTTT
>TRBJ2-1|-|TRBV4-1|many
CASSQYITGSYNEQFF
TGCGCCAGCAGCCAGTATATTACAGGCTCCTACAATGAGCAGTTCTTC
>TRBJ2-3|-|TRBV12-3/TRBV12-4|many
CASSLWRVTDTQYF
TGTGCCAGCAGTTTGTGGAGAGTCACAGATACGCAGTATTTT
>TRBJ1-5|-|TRBV29-1|many
CSVGAGNQPQHF
TGCAGCGTTGGGGCCGGGAATCAGCCCCAGCATTTT
>TRBJ2-1|TRBD1|TRBV20-1|many
CSAPGGTGVRNEQFF
TGCAGTGCTCCGGGAGGGACAGGGGTCAGAAATGAGCAGTTCTTC
>TRBJ2-5|-|TRBV12-3/TRBV12-4|many
CASSPVKETQYF
TGTGCCAGCAGTCCCGTTAAAGAGACCCAGTACTTC
>TRBJ2-3|-|TRBV5-1|few
CASSGRGTDTQYF
TGCGCCAGCAGCGGTAGAGGCACAGATACGCAGTATTTT
>TRBJ1-2|-|TRBV6-6|many
CASSWTDYGYTF
TGTGCCAGCAGTTGGACAGACTATGGCTACACCTTC
>TRBJ2-1|TRBD1|TRBV5-1|many
CASSLVPGQAEQFF
TGCGCCAGCAGCTTGGTCCCGGGACAGGCCGAGCAGTTCTTC
>TRBJ2-1|-|TRBV9|many
CASSEEGSPNYNEQFF
TGTGCCAGCAGCGAGGAAGGTAGCCCCAACTACAATGAGCAGTTCTTC
>TRBJ1-5|-|TRBV12-3/TRBV12-4|-
CASCFLPGLGPSQPQNF
TGTGCCAGCTGTTTTTTACCAGGGCTGGGTCCTAGTCAGCCCCAGAATTTT
>TRBJ1-6|-|TRBV5-5|-
CASAGRRGSPLNF
TGTGCCAGCGCCGGGAGGAGGGGTTCACCCCTCAACTTT
>TRBJ2-4|-|TRBV6-5|many
CASWAWNEGKNIQYF
TGTGCCAGCTGGGCGTGGAATGAGGGGAAAAACATTCAGTACTTC
>TRBJ2-1|-|TRBV7-2|many
CASSPQGTSYDEQFF
TGTGCCAGCAGCCCCCAGGGGACTTCCTACGATGAGCAGTTCTTC
>TRBJ2-2|TRBD2|TRBV5-5|many
CASSSRGAKTGELFF
TGTGCCAGCAGTTCGCGGGGGGCCAAGACCGGGGAGCTGTTTTTT
>TRBJ2-7|-|TRBV7-3|few
CASSGNQASEQYF
TGTGCCAGCAGCGGAAACCAAGCGAGCGAGCAGTACTTC
>TRBJ2-7|-|TRBV4-1|many
CASSQDRVAGTSRWEQYF
TGCGCCAGCAGCCAAGATCGGGTGGCGGGGACCTCACGTTGGGAGCAGTACTTC
>TRBJ2-1|TRBD1|TRBV20-1|many
CSARDLRTGLNEQFF
TGCAGTGCTAGAGATCTCAGGACAGGTCTAAATGAGCAGTTCTTC